The 18 T cell receptor beta chains listed next were all sequenced from one sample in a study of shared clonotypes between healthy human individuals. Method: immunoSEQ multiplex PCR; TCRdb's copy keeps in-frame clones and lacks some. This sample yields hundreds of thousands of clones, of which 74% are seen a single time; approximately 10% belongs to the top ten. The specimen sequenced was memory CD4+ T cells sorted from blood. Regarding subset: CD45RA-negative fraction. The receptors here all came from a young man in good health.

The rearrangement links TRBV4-1 to TRBJ1-2; D is unresolved. The germline V and J ends were trimmed by 2 bases and 5 bases, with 15 bases remaining between them. CDR3 size: 15 residues. Looked up from germline, CDR1 is MGHRA and CDR2 is YSYEKL. The CDR3 protein is CASSQPGPVAYGYTF. For the CDR3, the DNA is TGCGCCAGCAGCCAACCAGGACCGGTCGCGTATGGCTACACCTTC.

This clone appeared a single time. The genes are TRBV6-5 and TRBJ2-1; 7 bases fit TRBD2. The germline V gene has CDR1 MNHEY and CDR2 SVGAGI. After removal of 5 bases from V and 6 bases from J, the junction contained 4 bases not matched to a gene. This CDR3 is built from 13 residues. The CDR3 region has the DNA TGTGCCAGCAGTCGACTAGCCTCCAATGAGCAGTTCTTC. Amino acid sequence: CASSRLASNEQFF.

This chain links TRBV2 with TRBJ2-7; no clear D gene. The V end lost 3 bases, the J end lost 2 bases, and 11 bases lay between the germline ends. Germline V lookup: CDR1 SNHLY, CDR2 FYNNEI. The CDR3 runs 14 residues. For the CDR3, the DNA is TGTGCCAGCAGTGATTCAGACCCGCCCTACGAGCAGTACTTC. Residues: CASSDSDPPYEQYF. Looking up the rest from reference TRBV2 and TRBJ2-7 gives the full variable domain: EPEVTQTPSHQVTQMGQEVILRCVPISNHLYFYWYRQILGQKVEFLVSFYNNEISEKSEIFDDQFSVERPDGSNFTLKIRSTKLEDSAMYFCASSDSDPPYEQYFGPGTRLTVT.

V gene TRBV7-9 combines with J gene TRBJ2-1; maybe TRBD1 (6 bases). The length of the CDR3 is 17 residues. Trimming took 2 bases from V and 7 from J, leaving 21 bases between them. Looked up from germline, CDR1 is SEHNR and CDR2 is FQNEAQ (reference sequence). CDR3 bases: TGTGCCAGCAGCTTAAGGGGGACGAGACAGACCTTTAATGAGCAGTTCTTC. Its protein product is CASSLRGTRQTFNEQFF.

The CDR3: CASSQAAGVGGYTF. CDR3 coding DNA: TGCGCCAGCAGCCAGGCGGCAGGGGTGGGTGGCTACACCTTC. This rearrangement joins TRBV4-3 to TRBJ1-2; D perhaps matches TRBD1 (6 bases). The CDR3 extends over 14 amino acids. Trimming took off 3 bases at V and 7 bases at J, with 15 bases between the two ends. CDR1 and CDR2 (germline): LGHNA, YSLEER.

The chain uses TRBV12-5 and TRBJ1-1; D is ambiguous. The CDR3 loop spans 13 amino acids. Germline CDR1 reads LGHNT; CDR2 reads FRNRAP. V lost 1 base and J 3 bases, leaving 6 bases between the germline ends. The CDR3 sequence is CASGLEPDTEAFF. The CDR3 region has the DNA TGTGCTAGTGGTTTGGAACCAGACACTGAAGCTTTCTTT.

This clone was seen at least ten times. V usage is TRBV28 and J usage is TRBJ2-5; 9 bases are shared with TRBD1. V trimming: 3 bases; J trimming: 1 base; junction bases outside the gene matches: 3. Germline V gene data show CDR1 as MDHEN and CDR2 as SYDVKM. The CDR3 runs 15 residues. CDR3 in DNA: TGTGCCAGCAGTTTTGGGACAGGGTTCCAAGAGACCCAGTACTTC. Residues: CASSFGTGFQETQYF.

The chain recombines TRBV6-1 with TRBJ2-3, with D possibly being TRBD2 (5 bases). The CDR3 covers 15 residues. Germline CDR1 reads MNHNS; CDR2 reads SASEGT. V was clipped by 3 bases and J by 3 bases, with 13 bases between them. Here the CDR3 DNA reads TGTGCCAGCAGTGATAACCCCTGGGAGACAGATACGCAGTATTTT. Protein: CASSDNPWETDTQYF.

This chain links TRBV27 with TRBJ2-3; 8 bases fit TRBD1. The CDR3 is made up of 14 amino acids. After removal of 6 bases from V and 7 bases from J, the junction contained 9 bases not matched to a gene. From germline, CDR1 is MNHEY and CDR2 SMNVEV (reference sequence). CDR3 protein: CASRMTGAPNTQYF. CDR3 nucleotide sequence: TGTGCCAGCAGGATGACAGGGGCGCCGAATACGCAGTATTTT.

The V gene is TRBV10-2, the J gene TRBJ1-4; D not resolved. The germline CDR1 and CDR2 sequences are WSHSY and SAAADI. This CDR3 is built from 13 residues. V lost 4 bases to trimming and J lost 6 bases, with 9 bases between them. The CDR3 region has the DNA TGCGCCAGCAGTGTTTCGCGAGATGAAAAACTGTTTTTT. Protein sequence: CASSVSRDEKLFF.

The chain uses TRBV2 and TRBJ2-7; the D is unclear. Trimming took off 6 bases at V and 8 bases at J, with 14 bases between the two ends. Germline values: CDR1 SNHLY, CDR2 FYNNEI. CDR3 size: 12 residues. CDR3 amino acids: CASSPILIKQYF. The CDR3 coding sequence is TGTGCCAGCAGCCCTATCCTGATCAAGCAGTACTTC.

The rearrangement uses TRBV7-3 and TRBJ1-1, with D maybe TRBD1 (5 bases). This CDR3 has 14 amino acids. CDR1 is SGHTA, CDR2 FQGTGA, per germline. Trimming removed 0 bases at V and 4 bases at J, with 9 bases between. The CDR3 is CASSLTGEGTEAFF. The CDR3 DNA is TGTGCCAGCAGCTTAACGGGGGAAGGCACTGAAGCTTTCTTT.

The genes are TRBV2 and TRBJ2-5; 7 nucleotides align to TRBD2. CDR3 length: 12 residues. Germline V lookup: CDR1 SNHLY, CDR2 FYNNEI. Unmatched junction bases numbered 6, after V lost 10 bases and J lost 4 bases. The CDR3 region is CAIGLVAETQYF. CDR3 DNA: TGTGCCATAGGACTAGTCGCAGAGACCCAGTACTTC.

The CDR3, as DNA: TGTGCCAGCAGTGACCAGGGGGGACCCACCGGGGAGCTGTTTTTT. It yields the protein CASSDQGGPTGELFF. The chain joins TRBV25-1 to TRBJ2-2; D perhaps matches TRBD1 (7 bases). With 3 bases removed from V and 4 bases from J, the gap between germline ends came to 12 bases. Per the germline V gene, CDR1 is MGHDK and CDR2 is SYGVNS. CDR3 length: 15 residues.

V and J are TRBV5-5 and TRBJ2-1; D call uncertain. Trimming removed 5 bases at V and 6 bases at J, with 18 bases between. This CDR3 is built from 15 residues. Germline lookup yields CDR1 SGHKS and CDR2 YYEKEE (reference sequence). The CDR3 reads CASSQAWPAVNEQFF. The CDR3 bases are TGTGCCAGCAGTCAGGCGTGGCCGGCGGTCAATGAGCAGTTCTTC.

There are a few counts of this clone. This sequence joins TRBV5-6 and TRBJ1-3; TRBD1 is a possible D gene (5 bases). In germline, CDR1 is SGHDT, CDR2 YYEEEE. Trimming removed 0 bases from V and 0 bases from J, with 10 bases in between. The CDR3 has 16 residues. This CDR3 is CASSLARQISGNTIYF. The CDR3 DNA reads as TGTGCCAGCAGCTTGGCCCGACAGATCTCTGGAAACACCATATATTTT.

This clone appeared a single time. The chain uses TRBV7-4 and TRBJ1-5, with 8 bases that match TRBD1. V lost 0 bases to trimming and J lost 4 bases; unmatched junction nucleotides: 2. This CDR3 is 15 amino acids long. The germline gives CDR1 SGHVT, CDR2 SQSDAQ. CDR3 nucleotide sequence: TGTGCCAGCAGCTTAGCGAGGACAGGGAATCAGCCCCAGCATTTT. This codes for CASSLARTGNQPQHF.

The chain combines TRBV18 with TRBJ2-5, with D perhaps matching TRBD1 (6 bases). The length of the CDR3 is 16 residues. V lost 0 bases, J lost 0 bases, and 11 bases lay in between. Germline V gene data show CDR1 as KGHSH and CDR2 as LQKENI. This CDR3 is CASSPPSGQYQETQYF. CDR3 bases: TGTGCCAGCTCACCACCGTCCGGACAGTACCAAGAGACCCAGTACTTC.